The clone carrying this T cell receptor (beta chain) was seen more than once but under ten times. No antigen is known for it. This sample is part of a study of blood T cells in healthy people across ages. Findings of the study overall: Donor CMV infection status was unknown, possibly confounding age-related changes in expanded clonotypes.

A minimum of 7 million PBMCs was isolated per sample. Through a sample-barcoded 5' primer and a J-beta primer mix, a second PCR was run for about 6 to 11 cycles. TCRdb independently ran MiXCR on the 5' RACE reads; one entry per CDR3 protein. This table has fewer than 800,000 distinct CDR3 sequences, around 21% appearing once. This CDR3 region has 14 residues. V was clipped by 5 bases and J by 6 bases, with 17 bases between them. In germline, CDR1 is SGHAT, CDR2 FQNNGV. The sample taken for sequencing was blood. V usage is TRBV11-2 and J usage is TRBJ2-7; no definite D call. The source is a man between 65 and 85 years old in good health. The CDR3: CASSRDRLSGEQYF. The CDR3 DNA reads as TGTGCCAGCAGCAGAGATAGACTCTCTGGCGAGCAGTACTTC.